The clone carrying this T cell receptor (beta chain) was counted only a few times. This sample was taken from a study of blood T cell repertoires in COVID-19. Assay: immunoSEQ multiplex PCR; the TCRdb copy retains only in-frame clones and omits some. Of about 300,000 clones in the sample, about 82% were seen once. The germline V gene has CDR1 LGHDT and CDR2 YNNKEL (reference sequence). The trim removed 5 bases at V and 3 bases at J, leaving 12 bases unmatched. The length of the CDR3 is 18 residues. Sequencing input: peripheral blood. The sequence came from a woman between 45 and 60 years old with acute or convalescent COVID-19. This chain joins TRBV3-1 (or the pseudogene TRBV3-2) and TRBJ2-7; 14 bases align to TRBD2. CDR3 sequence reads: CASSGWTSGRNRDYEQYF. The CDR3 nucleotides are TGTGCCAGCAGCGGATGGACTAGCGGGAGGAATCGGGACTACGAGCAGTACTTC.